A selection of T cell receptor beta chains follows, all from one sample in a study of ipilimumab plus nivolumab after autologous stem cell transplantation. Clones were read by immunoSEQ multiplex PCR, and TCRdb kept only the in-frame ones, dropping some. The sample contains roughly 86,000 clones, 75% to 85% of which appear only once. The input for sequencing was PBMCs, taken in a trial of ipilimumab plus nivolumab as post-transplant consolidation. The receptor source for this set is a male donor with diffuse large B-cell lymphoma. Each CDR3 is given with its conserved first and last residue. The D gene is left open where the match is weak. Clone size is shown for a subset of rows, as once, few, many or a class of expanded clone.

d_call,clone_size,v_call,j_call,cdr3_aa,cdr3_nt
NA,NA,TRBV1,TRBJ2-3,CTSSPGGRLTDTQYF,TGCACCAGCAGTCCGGGGGGGCGACTCACAGATACGCAGTATTTT
TRBD1,NA,TRBV4-2,TRBJ2-3,CASRYGQGADTQYF,TGTGCCAGCAGATACGGACAGGGAGCAGATACGCAGTATTTT
TRBD2,NA,TRBV4-1,TRBJ2-5,CASSQGIASGEETQYF,TGCGCCAGCAGCCAAGGTATAGCTAGCGGGGAAGAGACCCAGTACTTC
NA,NA,TRBV9,TRBJ1-6,CASSERLDSYNSPLHF,TGTGCCAGCAGCGAGAGACTTGACAGTTATAATTCACCCCTCCACTTT
TRBD1,NA,TRBV6-1,TRBJ2-3,CASRNTGADTQYF,TGTGCCAGCAGGAATACAGGGGCAGATACGCAGTATTTT
NA,NA,TRBV4-2,TRBJ1-2,CASSQDQGRVDYGYTF,TGTGCCAGCAGCCAAGACCAGGGTAGGGTGGACTATGGCTACACCTTC
TRBD1,NA,TRBV19,TRBJ1-2,CASSDGTDRHYGYTF,TGTGCCAGTAGCGACGGGACAGATAGGCACTATGGCTACACCTTC
TRBD1,NA,TRBV10-3,TRBJ2-7,CAITPGQAFEQYF,TGTGCCATCACTCCGGGACAGGCTTTCGAGCAGTACTTC
NA,NA,TRBV2,TRBJ1-1,CASSDRTSGNTEAFF,TGTGCCAGCAGTGACAGGACCTCGGGGAACACTGAAGCTTTCTTT
NA,NA,TRBV4-1,TRBJ2-5,CASSQRLLGGDRRETQYF,TGCGCCAGCAGCCAAAGGTTATTAGGTGGAGATCGGCGGGAGACCCAGTACTTC
NA,NA,TRBV29-1,TRBJ1-1,CSASPLMNTEAFF,TGCAGCGCGAGTCCCCTTATGAACACTGAAGCTTTCTTT
NA,NA,TRBV7-6,TRBJ2-5,CASSLVRGIGETQYF,TGTGCCAGCAGCTTAGTTCGGGGTATTGGGGAGACCCAGTACTTC
NA,NA,TRBV6-1,TRBJ1-2,CASRRDNTDGYTF,TGTGCCAGCAGGAGGGACAACACTGATGGCTACACCTTC
TRBD2,NA,TRBV9,TRBJ2-3,CASSPAGRGYTDTQYF,TGTGCCAGCAGCCCCGCGGGGCGGGGGTACACAGATACGCAGTATTTT
TRBD2,NA,TRBV5-1,TRBJ2-5,CASSSPTQRDYKETQYF,TGCGCCAGCAGCTCACCTACCCAACGGGACTACAAAGAGACCCAGTACTTC
NA,few,TRBV19,TRBJ1-5,CASRQSNQPQHF,TGTGCCAGTAGACAGAGCAATCAGCCCCAGCATTTT
NA,NA,TRBV5-1,TRBJ1-2,CASSLTGGGYTF,TGCGCCAGCAGCCTGACAGGCGGGGGCTACACCTTC
NA,NA,TRBV7-9,TRBJ2-5,CASSQYGVLETQYF,TGTGCCAGCAGCCAGTACGGGGTTTTGGAGACCCAGTACTTC
TRBD2,NA,TRBV7-2,TRBJ2-1,CASSLELAGGNEQFF,TGTGCCAGCAGCTTAGAGCTAGCGGGGGGAAATGAGCAGTTCTTC
NA,NA,TRBV11-2,TRBJ2-7,CASSLGMAGRGKGYEQYF,TGTGCCAGCAGCTTAGGCATGGCAGGCCGGGGGAAAGGCTACGAGCAGTACTTC
TRBD1,NA,TRBV7-2,TRBJ2-1,CASSLEGTGAYNEQFF,TGTGCCAGCAGCTTAGAAGGGACAGGGGCCTACAATGAGCAGTTCTTC
NA,NA,TRBV6-1,TRBJ1-1,CASRKGQTNTEAFF,TGTGCCAGCAGGAAAGGACAGACGAACACTGAAGCTTTCTTT
TRBD2,NA,TRBV2,TRBJ2-1,CASSVRTSGHNEQFF,TGTGCCAGCAGTGTCAGGACTAGCGGGCACAATGAGCAGTTCTTC
TRBD1,NA,TRBV19,TRBJ2-5,CASSIPGTGSETQYF,TGTGCCAGTAGTATACCGGGGACAGGGTCAGAGACCCAGTACTTC
NA,few,TRBV6-5,TRBJ1-5,CASSGDSSSPRPQHF,TGTGCCAGCAGCGGAGACAGCTCCTCGCCGCGGCCCCAGCATTTT
TRBD1,NA,TRBV6-6,TRBJ1-2,CASSTTGDYTF,TGTGCCAGCAGTACGACAGGGGACTACACCTTC
TRBD1,NA,TRBV11-2,TRBJ1-2,CASSWGQGGGYTF,TGTGCCAGCAGCTGGGGACAGGGAGGTGGCTACACCTTC
NA,NA,TRBV19,TRBJ2-3,CASSILTPGDTQYF,TGTGCCAGTAGTATTCTCACCCCCGGGGATACGCAGTATTTT
TRBD2,NA,TRBV5-4,TRBJ2-3,CASSLTSGLTDTQYF,TGTGCCAGCAGCTTGACTAGCGGCCTCACAGATACGCAGTATTTT
NA,NA,TRBV18,TRBJ1-2,CASSPRQDVYGYTF,TGTGCCAGCTCACCACGGCAGGATGTGTATGGCTACACCTTC
NA,NA,TRBV7-6,TRBJ1-4,CASSSGEKLFF,TGTGCCAGCAGCTCCGGCGAAAAACTGTTTTTT
TRBD2,once,TRBV2,TRBJ2-3,CASSNSGGTDTQYF,TGTGCCAGCAGTAATAGCGGGGGCACAGATACGCAGTATTTT
TRBD1,NA,TRBV18,TRBJ1-1,CASSPPDRGLTNTEAFF,TGTGCCAGCTCACCACCGGACAGGGGGCTGACGAACACTGAAGCTTTCTTT
TRBD2,NA,TRBV11-2,TRBJ2-3,CASSSLAGGRDTQYF,TGTGCCAGCAGCTCCTTAGCGGGGGGCCGAGATACGCAGTATTTT
NA,NA,TRBV7-2,TRBJ2-7,CASSLAVAEQYF,TGTGCCAGCAGCTTAGCGGTAGCGGAGCAGTACTTC
NA,once,TRBV10-2,TRBJ2-5,CASSTGWEQETQYF,TGCGCCAGCAGTACAGGGTGGGAACAAGAGACCCAGTACTTC
TRBD1,NA,TRBV18,TRBJ1-4,CASSTGTDEKLFF,TGTGCCAGCTCGACCGGGACAGATGAAAAACTGTTTTTT
NA,NA,TRBV5-1,TRBJ2-5,CASSLGYLPQETQYF,TGCGCCAGCAGCCTCGGCTACCTCCCTCAAGAGACCCAGTACTTC
NA,NA,TRBV5-6,TRBJ2-3,CASRQYPLRTDTQYF,TGTGCCAGCAGGCAGTACCCCCTTCGCACAGATACGCAGTATTTT
NA,NA,TRBV12-5,TRBJ1-4,CASGPGYTNEKLFF,TGTGCTAGTGGCCCAGGGTATACTAATGAAAAACTGTTTTTT
NA,NA,TRBV2,TRBJ2-2,CASSPQGGTGELFF,TGTGCCAGCAGTCCACAAGGGGGTACCGGGGAGCTGTTTTTT
NA,NA,TRBV5-1,TRBJ2-3,CASSREGVADGTDTQYF,TGCGCCAGCAGCAGGGAGGGGGTAGCGGACGGCACAGATACGCAGTATTTT
TRBD2,NA,TRBV4-2,TRBJ2-7,CASKGGGESREQYF,TGTGCCAGCAAAGGCGGGGGGGAATCTAGGGAGCAGTACTTC